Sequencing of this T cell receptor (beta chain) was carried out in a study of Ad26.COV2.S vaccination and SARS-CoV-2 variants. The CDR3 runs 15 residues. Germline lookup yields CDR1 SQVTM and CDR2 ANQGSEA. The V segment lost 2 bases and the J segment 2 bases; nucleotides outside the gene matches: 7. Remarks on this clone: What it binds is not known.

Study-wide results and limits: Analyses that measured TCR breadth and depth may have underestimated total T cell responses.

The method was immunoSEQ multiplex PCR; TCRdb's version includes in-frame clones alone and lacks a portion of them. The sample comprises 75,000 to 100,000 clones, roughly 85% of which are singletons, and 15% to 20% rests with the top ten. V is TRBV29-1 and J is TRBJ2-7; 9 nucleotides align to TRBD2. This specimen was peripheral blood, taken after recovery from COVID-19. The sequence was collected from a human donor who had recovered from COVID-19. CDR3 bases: TGCAGCGTTGAAATGGGGCTAGCGGGGACCTACGAGCAGTACTTC. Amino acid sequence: CSVEMGLAGTYEQYF.